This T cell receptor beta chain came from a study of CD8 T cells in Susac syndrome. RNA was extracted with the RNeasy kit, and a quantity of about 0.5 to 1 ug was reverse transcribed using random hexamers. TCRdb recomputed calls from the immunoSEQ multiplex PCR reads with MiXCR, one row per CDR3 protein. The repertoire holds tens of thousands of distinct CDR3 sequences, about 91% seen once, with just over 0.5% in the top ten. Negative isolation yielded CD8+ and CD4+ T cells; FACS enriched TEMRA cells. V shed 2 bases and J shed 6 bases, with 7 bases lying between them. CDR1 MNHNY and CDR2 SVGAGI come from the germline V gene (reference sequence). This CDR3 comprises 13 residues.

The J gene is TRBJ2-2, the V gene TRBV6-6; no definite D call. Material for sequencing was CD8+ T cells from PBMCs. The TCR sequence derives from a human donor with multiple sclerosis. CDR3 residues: CASSYQLAGELFF. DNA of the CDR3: TGTGCCAGCAGTTACCAGCTCGCCGGGGAGCTGTTTTTT.